A selection of T cell receptor beta chains follows, all from one sample in a study of blood T cell repertoires in COVID-19. TCRdb keeps only in-frame clones here, not all; method: immunoSEQ multiplex PCR. The sample contains roughly 98,000 clones, roughly 80% of which appear only once. Input material: peripheral blood. These receptors came from a man aged 65 to 85 with active or convalescent COVID-19. Both conserved end residues are part of each CDR3.

cdr3_length,v_call,cdr3_aa
17,TRBV7-2,CASSFVQGSLNLYEQYF
11,TRBV20-1,CSAGGSYGYTF
14,TRBV2,CASSPTSDTGELFF
13,TRBV18,CASSPDSLGGYTF
13,TRBV30,CAWSYRPGTEAFF
15,TRBV7-3,CASSSTGQPYNEQFF
17,TRBV11-2,CASSLGRLADYSDTQYF
16,TRBV16,CASSQPERREGTEAFF
15,TRBV5-3,CARNELAGGQETQYF
17,TRBV7-9,CARGTLMAGSSTDTQYF